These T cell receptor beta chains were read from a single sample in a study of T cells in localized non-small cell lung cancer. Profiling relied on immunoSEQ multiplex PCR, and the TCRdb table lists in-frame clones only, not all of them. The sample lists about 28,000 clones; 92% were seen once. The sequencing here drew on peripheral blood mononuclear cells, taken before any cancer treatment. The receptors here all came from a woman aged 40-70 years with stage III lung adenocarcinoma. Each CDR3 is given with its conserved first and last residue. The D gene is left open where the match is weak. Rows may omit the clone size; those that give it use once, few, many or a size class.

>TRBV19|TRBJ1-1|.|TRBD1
TGTGCCAGTAGCCTCGCAGGGGGAGGGACTGAAGCTTTCTTT
CASSLAGGGTEAFF
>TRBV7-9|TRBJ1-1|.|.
TGTGCCAGCAGCTTAGAAGGAGACACTGAAGCTTTCTTT
CASSLEGDTEAFF
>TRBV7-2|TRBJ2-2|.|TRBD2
TGTGCCAGCAGCCTCGCTCTAGCGGGAGGGTACGGGGAGCTGTTTTTT
CASSLALAGGYGELFF
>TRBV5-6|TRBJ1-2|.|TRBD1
TGTGCCAGCAGCTCCGGGACAGGGGTTACTAATGGCTACACCTTC
CASSSGTGVTNGYTF
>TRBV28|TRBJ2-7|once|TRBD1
TGTGCCAGCAGTTTCCTAGTTGTGTATCAGACAGGGGGACACTACGAGCAGTACTTC
CASSFLVVYQTGGHYEQYF
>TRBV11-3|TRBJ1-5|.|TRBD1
TGTGCCAGCAGCTTCCACAGGGGAGAAGTAAATCAGCCCCAGCATTTT
CASSFHRGEVNQPQHF
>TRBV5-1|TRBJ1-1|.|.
TGCGCCAGCAGCGTGACCGGGGCCCGATCTGAAGCTTTCTTT
CASSVTGARSEAFF
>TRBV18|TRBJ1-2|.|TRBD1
TGTGCCAGCTCATCGGACAGGGGGACCAATTATGGCTACACCTTC
CASSSDRGTNYGYTF
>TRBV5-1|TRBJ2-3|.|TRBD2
TGCGCCAGCAGCTTGGGACTAGCGGGGGGCACAGATACGCAGTATTTT
CASSLGLAGGTDTQYF
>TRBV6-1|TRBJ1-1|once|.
TGTGCCACCCGTCCTAGGGAAAGAAGCACTGAAGCTTTCTTT
CATRPRERSTEAFF
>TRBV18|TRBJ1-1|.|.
TGTGCCAGCTCACTGACAGCGAACACTGAAGCTTTCTTT
CASSLTANTEAFF
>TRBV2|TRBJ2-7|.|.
TGTGCCAGCAGAGAAGAGAATATCGGGTCCTACGAGCAGTACTTC
CASREENIGSYEQYF
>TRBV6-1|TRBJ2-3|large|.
TGTGCCAGCAGCGCAGGGAGTAGCGACACAGATACGCAGTATTTT
CASSAGSSDTDTQYF
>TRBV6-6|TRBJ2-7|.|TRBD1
TGTGCCAGCAGCCCTCGACAGGGGACCTACGAGCAGTACTTC
CASSPRQGTYEQYF
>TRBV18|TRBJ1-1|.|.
TGTGCCAGCTCACCAAGGTTCGGCACTGAAGCTTTCTTT
CASSPRFGTEAFF
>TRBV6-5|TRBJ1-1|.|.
TGTGCCAGCAGCCTGAGCGCTAATATTGGGGCTTTCTTT
CASSLSANIGAFF
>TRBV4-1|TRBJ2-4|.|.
TGCGCCAGCAGCCAAGATGCGGAAAACATTCAGTACTTC
CASSQDAENIQYF
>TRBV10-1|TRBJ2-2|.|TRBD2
TGCGCCAGCAGTGATTCTGCGGGGGGCCGCGGGACCGGGGAGCTGTTTTTT
CASSDSAGGRGTGELFF
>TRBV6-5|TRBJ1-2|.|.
TGTGCCAGCAGTTACGGAGGGGAGAAGGATGGCTACACCTTC
CASSYGGEKDGYTF
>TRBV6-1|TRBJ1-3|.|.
TGTGCCAGCAGTGGCGGACCGTGGAGCTCTGGAAACACCATATATTTT
CASSGGPWSSGNTIYF
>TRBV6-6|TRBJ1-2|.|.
TGTGCCAGCAGTTACTCGGGAGGGCGTGGTGGCTACACCTTC
CASSYSGGRGGYTF
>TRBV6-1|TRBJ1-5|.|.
TGTGCCACCGGGGGTAGGGACAGCAATCAGCCCCAGCATTTT
CATGGRDSNQPQHF
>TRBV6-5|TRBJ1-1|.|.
TGTGCCAGCAGTCCTTTACAGGGATTTGGAACTGAAGCTTTCTTT
CASSPLQGFGTEAFF
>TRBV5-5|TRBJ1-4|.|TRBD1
TGTGCCAGCAGCCCGGGGACAGCCGACGCTGGTAGGCTGTTTTTT
CASSPGTADAGRLFF
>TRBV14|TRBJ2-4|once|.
TGTGCCAGCAGCCAACGGGACCGGCTGGTCGACATTCAGTACTTC
CASSQRDRLVDIQYF
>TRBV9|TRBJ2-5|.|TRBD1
TGTGCCAGCAGCGACGGGACAGGGCGGTACCAAGAGACCCAGTACTTC
CASSDGTGRYQETQYF
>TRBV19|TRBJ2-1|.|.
TGTGCCAGTAGTATGAGGGTGGTGGACAATGAGCAGTTCTTC
CASSMRVVDNEQFF
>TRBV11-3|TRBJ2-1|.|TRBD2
TGTGCCAGCAGCTCTGGGGCTAGCGGGAGAAATGAGCAGTTCTTC
CASSSGASGRNEQFF